The 26 T cell receptor beta chains below all came from one sample that was sequenced in a study of beta chain features in type 1 diabetes. Expressed TCRB transcripts were sequenced because the isolated RNA had all been reverse transcribed beforehand. Repertoires were generated with immunoSEQ multiplex PCR, while TCRdb's copy carries only in-frame clones and drops some. Here the sample spans under 900,000 clones, roughly a sixth being singletons. Input material: naive CD4+ T cells from blood. The origin of the receptors is a woman between 18 and 30 years old in good health.

A few counts support this clone. The chain recombines TRBV28 with TRBJ1-2; D perhaps matches TRBD1 (6 bases). The V gene's germline CDR1 is MDHEN and CDR2 SYDVKM. The V and J ends lost 4 bases and 4 bases respectively, with 13 bases between them. This CDR3 has 14 amino acids. The CDR3: CASSSGDTPYGYTF. The CDR3 DNA reads TGTGCCAGCAGTTCAGGGGACACACCCTATGGCTACACCTTC.

The CDR3 nucleotides are TGTGCCAGCAGCTTATCGTCGGGGGGGACAGGGAATCAGCCCCAGCATTTT. Amino acids: CASSLSSGGTGNQPQHF. V is TRBV7-9 and J is TRBJ1-5, with 9 bases aligning to TRBD1. The CDR3 consists of 17 residues. After removal of 2 bases from V and 4 bases from J, the junction contained 9 bases not matched to a gene. Germline CDR1 SEHNR, CDR2 FQNEAQ (reference sequence).

The rearrangement links TRBV29-1 to TRBJ2-1; D is uncertain. Germline assignment: CDR1 SQVTM and CDR2 ANQGSEA. V was cut by 2 bases and J by 0 bases, with 11 bases left in between. There are 15 residues in the CDR3. CDR3 residues: CSVERSGSSYNEQFF. CDR3 coding DNA: TGCAGCGTTGAAAGGTCCGGTAGCTCCTACAATGAGCAGTTCTTC.

The chain employs TRBV15 and TRBJ1-4, with 8 bases matching TRBD1. V lost 2 bases to trimming and J lost 3 bases; unmatched junction nucleotides: 8. The CDR3 runs to 17 residues. CDR1 and CDR2 (germline): LNHNV, YYDKDF (reference sequence). CDR3 sequence: CATSRPGGMLSNEKLFF. The CDR3 region has the DNA TGTGCCACCAGCAGACCAGGGGGCATGCTGTCTAATGAAAAACTGTTTTTT.

The genes are TRBV19 and TRBJ1-2; TRBD1 matches 8 bases. The CDR3 consists of 16 residues. Trimming at V came to 7 bases and at J to 3 bases, leaving 13 bases not matched to a gene. Germline V CDR1 and CDR2: LNHDA, SQIVND (reference sequence). CDR3 nucleotide sequence: TGTGCCAGTACCCCTCGGAGGCAGGGGGCTGACTATGGCTACACCTTC. It is translated as CASTPRRQGADYGYTF.

This clone was observed a few times. V and J are TRBV25-1 and TRBJ1-4, with D uncertain. CDR1 and CDR2 from the germline V gene are MGHDK and SYGVNS. The CDR3 is made up of 14 amino acids. Trimming removed 5 bases from V and 7 bases from J, with 14 bases in between. CDR3 DNA: TGTGCCAGCAGTCCAGGAGGATCAGGTGAAAAACTGTTTTTT. As protein: CASSPGGSGEKLFF.

To note about this clone: This may be a read error: a much more frequent sequence differs by one nucleotide. The same CDR3 also results from other DNA sequences found in this sample. The V gene is TRBV7-3, the J gene TRBJ2-5; no clear D gene. Germline V CDR1 and CDR2: SGHTA, FQGTGA. The length of the CDR3 is 11 residues. V gave up 5 bases and J gave up 1 base, with 2 bases separating them. In nucleotides, the CDR3 is TGTGCCAGCAGCCCCCAAGAGACCCAGTACTTC. Translating it yields CASSPQETQYF.

The rearrangement joins TRBV6-6 to TRBJ2-1; D is perhaps TRBD1 or TRBD2 (5 bases each). V was pared by 6 bases and J by 3 bases, with 15 bases between. The germline CDR1 and CDR2 sequences are MNHNY and SVGAGI (reference sequence). The CDR3 loop spans 15 amino acids. The CDR3 sequence is CASRMRGRYYNEQFF. CDR3 bases: TGTGCCAGCAGAATGAGGGGTCGATACTACAATGAGCAGTTCTTC.

There are a few counts of this clone. The chain employs TRBV7-8 and TRBJ1-5, with D tentatively TRBD1 (5 bases). CDR1 and CDR2 from the germline V gene are SGHVS and FQNEAQ. The CDR3 consists of 11 residues. V lost 4 bases to trimming and J lost 13 bases, with 11 bases between them. CDR3 bases: TGTGCCAGCAGCTGGGACGGACCACAGCATTTT. Protein: CASSWDGPQHF.

The chain is built from TRBV9 and TRBJ1-4; D possibly corresponds to TRBD1 (5 bases). The germline gives CDR1 SGDLS, CDR2 YYNGEE. This CDR3 region has 15 residues. Deletions cut 0 bases from V and 8 bases from J, with 14 bases between. DNA for the CDR3: TGTGCCAGCAGCGTAGCTATTTCAGGGCAAGAAAAACTGTTTTTT. Amino acids: CASSVAISGQEKLFF.

This clone was counted only a few times. Other DNA sequences in the sample encode the same CDR3. The chain has TRBV5-1 and TRBJ2-7; TRBD2 matches at 10 bases. Germline V gene sequence: CDR1 SGHRS, CDR2 YFSETQ. With 2 bases clipped from V and 2 bases from J, the junction kept 1 base outside the gene matches. The CDR3 covers 14 residues. Written as DNA, the CDR3 is TGCGCCAGCAGCTTAACTAGCGGGACCTACGAGCAGTACTTC. This codes for CASSLTSGTYEQYF.

This clone was counted only a few times. The chain is built from TRBV11-1 and TRBJ2-1, with TRBD1 matching over 8 bases. The CDR3 is made up of 13 amino acids. Per the germline V gene, CDR1 is SGHAT and CDR2 is FQDESV (reference sequence). After removal of 3 bases from V and 13 bases from J, the junction contained 8 bases not matched to a gene. CDR3 in DNA: TGTGCCAGCAGCTTGGACAGGGTGACGTTCCAGTTCTTC. Protein sequence: CASSLDRVTFQFF.

This clone was observed a few times. The chain couples TRBV9 to TRBJ2-7; TRBD2 might be the D (5 bases). Germline V gene lookup returns CDR1 SGDLS and CDR2 YYNGEE. The CDR3 consists of 14 residues. V was trimmed by 3 bases and J by 3 bases, leaving 13 bases between them. The CDR3 loop is CASSARGNFYEQYF. In nucleotides, the CDR3 is TGTGCCAGCAGCGCCCGAGGGAATTTCTACGAGCAGTACTTC.

The chain joins TRBV7-9 to TRBJ1-1; D uncertain. V was cut by 5 bases and J by 11 bases, with 12 bases left in between. Germline V lookup: CDR1 SEHNR, CDR2 FQNEAQ (reference sequence). This CDR3 region has 11 residues. The CDR3 protein is CASSPGQNAFF. The CDR3 DNA follows: TGTGCCAGCAGCCCGGGTCAAAACGCTTTCTTT.

This clone was detected only a few times. The V call is TRBV4-3, the J call TRBJ2-2; the D is unclear. The CDR3 is made up of 15 amino acids. From germline, CDR1 is LGHNA and CDR2 YSLEER. V gave up 0 bases and J gave up 3 bases, with 8 bases separating them. As DNA, the CDR3 is TGCGCCAGCAGCCAAGATGAGGCTTACACCGGGGAGCTGTTTTTT. This translates into CASSQDEAYTGELFF.

In this sample, this clone turned up a few times. The rearrangement uses TRBV13 and TRBJ2-3, with D unresolved. Trimming stripped 0 bases from V and 2 bases from J, with 6 bases between. This CDR3 is 14 amino acids long. Looked up from germline, CDR1 is PRHDT and CDR2 is FYEKMQ (reference sequence). CDR3 amino acids: CASSLGRTTDTQYF. The CDR3 coding sequence is TGTGCCAGCAGCTTAGGAAGAACCACAGATACGCAGTATTTT.

Written as DNA, the CDR3 is TGTGCCAGCTCAGTTCTAGGCTCCTACAATGAGCAGTTCTTC. Translation gives CASSVLGSYNEQFF. This sequence joins TRBV18 and TRBJ2-1, with D unclear. In germline, CDR1 is KGHSH, CDR2 LQKENI. Trimming took 5 bases from V and 0 from J, leaving 8 bases between them. The CDR3 contains 14 residues.

This clone came up a few times. At the DNA level, this CDR3 is encoded by other sequences in the same sample as well. This sequence joins TRBV7-2 and TRBJ1-1; no reliable D call. V was cut by 1 base and J by 5 bases, with 5 bases left in between. Germline V gives CDR1 SGHTA, CDR2 FQGNSA. This CDR3 is 12 amino acids long. CDR3 sequence reads: CASSLGRTEAFF. The CDR3 DNA is TGTGCCAGCAGCTTAGGGAGAACTGAAGCTTTCTTT.

The V and J genes are TRBV5-6 and TRBJ2-1; D remains unclear. Trimming left V 2 bases short and J 6 bases short, with 18 bases between. The CDR3 spans 16 residues. In germline, CDR1 is SGHDT, CDR2 YYEEEE. CDR3 coding DNA: TGTGCCAGCAGCTTCTATTCCAGCCCTCCGCTCAATGAGCAGTTCTTC. Translation gives CASSFYSSPPLNEQFF.

The chain carries TRBV7-9 and TRBJ2-1; D perhaps matches TRBD2 (6 bases). The CDR3 runs to 17 residues. The V and J ends lost 3 bases and 1 base respectively, with 16 bases between them. Per germline, CDR1 SEHNR and CDR2 FQNEAQ (reference sequence). The CDR3 nucleotides read TGTGCCAGCAGCTTGCCGTTGGGACTGAAATCCTACAATGAGCAGTTCTTC. Its translation: CASSLPLGLKSYNEQFF. Full variable domain (missing parts from reference TRBV7-9 and TRBJ2-1): DTGVSQNPRHKITKRGQNVTFRCDPISEHNRLYWYRQTLGQGPEFLTYFQNEAQLEKSRLLSDRFSAERPKGSFSTLEIQRTEQGDSAMYLCASSLPLGLKSYNEQFFGPGTRLTVL.

This clone was counted between two and nine times. Written as DNA, the CDR3 is TGTGCCAGCAGCCTACGGTGGACAGACCAAGAGACCCAGTACTTC. Its translation is CASSLRWTDQETQYF. The chain couples TRBV27 to TRBJ2-5, with D tentatively TRBD1 (6 bases). Germline loops: CDR1 MNHEY, CDR2 SMNVEV (reference sequence). This CDR3 spans 15 amino acids. V was pared by 6 bases and J by 0 bases, with 14 bases between.

This clone was detected only a few times. The chain's CDR3 is CASSLVGGPQAFF. In nucleotides, the CDR3 is TGTGCCAGCAGCTTAGTTGGGGGTCCACAAGCTTTCTTT. This rearrangement joins TRBV7-2 to TRBJ1-1; D perhaps matches TRBD1 (5 bases). V lost 1 base and J 9 bases, leaving 12 bases between the germline ends. Germline V CDR1 and CDR2: SGHTA, FQGNSA. The CDR3 sequence is 13 residues long.

This clone was seen a handful of times. Additional DNA sequences in this sample encode the identical CDR3. This sequence joins TRBV28 and TRBJ2-2; 7 nucleotides match TRBD1. CDR1 MDHEN and CDR2 SYDVKM come from the germline V gene. The V and J ends lost 6 bases and 1 base, in that order; junction bases with no gene match: 2. The CDR3 runs to 14 residues. The CDR3 protein is CASRRTGNTGELFF. For the CDR3, the DNA is TGTGCCAGCAGGCGGACAGGGAACACCGGGGAGCTGTTTTTT.

This clone was picked up a small number of times. This chain joins TRBV7-2 and TRBJ1-1; D gene unclear. Germline V lookup: CDR1 SGHTA, CDR2 FQGNSA. The germline V and J ends were trimmed by 7 bases and 1 base, with 10 bases remaining between them. There are 13 residues in the CDR3. CDR3 protein: CASTTFRNTEAFF. CDR3 sequence (DNA): TGTGCCAGCACCACCTTTAGGAACACTGAAGCTTTCTTT.

Only a few counts were recorded for this clone. The same CDR3 arises from other DNA sequences in this sample as well. V usage is TRBV9 and J usage is TRBJ2-3; D ambiguous. The CDR3 runs 14 residues. Germline CDR1 and CDR2: SGDLS and YYNGEE. Trimming took off 2 bases at V and 0 bases at J, with 7 bases between the two ends. The CDR3, as DNA: TGTGCCAGCAGCGTTGGCGGAAGCACAGATACGCAGTATTTT. Translating it yields CASSVGGSTDTQYF.

This clone has only a few counts. The chain is built from TRBV7-9 and TRBJ2-4; 8 bases map to TRBD1. Unmatched junction bases numbered 8, after V lost 2 bases and J lost 5 bases. Germline V gene lookup returns CDR1 SEHNR and CDR2 FQNEAQ (reference sequence). This CDR3 contains 16 residues. The CDR3, as DNA: TGTGCCAGCAGCTTAATCCCGACAGGGGTTGAAAACATTCAGTACTTC. It codes for CASSLIPTGVENIQYF. The full variable domain, in which reference TRBV7-9 and TRBJ2-4 provide the parts outside the CDR3, is DTGVSQNPRHKITKRGQNVTFRCDPISEHNRLYWYRQTLGQGPEFLTYFQNEAQLEKSRLLSDRFSAERPKGSFSTLEIQRTEQGDSAMYLCASSLIPTGVENIQYFGAGTRLSVL.